This record concerns one T cell receptor beta chain sequence. This clone came up once. Its specific antigen is unknown. No much larger clonotype is one base removed from it; base qualities were not supplied. Counted from cysteine to phenylalanine, this CDR3 has 15 amino acids. CDR3 DNA only is kept here, 45 bases in frame from base 1. The germline V gene gives CDR1 as SGHRS and CDR2 as YFSETQ. V sheds 4 bases and J sheds 2 bases, leaving 14 bases between their ends. The data were taken from a study of T cell responses to AZD1222 COVID-19 vaccine (dated by TCRdb to about 2021). Turning to the overall study: A total of under 250 trial participants underwent TCR sequencing, of whom approximately 200 had received two doses of AZD1222 and about 25 had received two doses of the MenACWY control vaccine. Trial participants were enrolled into age subgroups of 18-55, 56-69 and 70-plus years, which contained roughly 140, 27 and 60 TCR-sequenced participants, respectively.

On the study overall, not on this receptor specifically: Reportedly, almost half of the unique spike-specific TCRs recognized epitopes lying outside the regions that are mutated in the B.1.351 and B.1.1.7 variants. The 56-69-year group was small, and its depth increase did not reach significance, likely because of low power. Only 5 to 7 AZD1222 recipients were SARS-CoV-2 seropositive at baseline, limiting conclusions about previously exposed vaccinees. Participants were mostly white British and included more females than males, and it was suggested by the authors that clonal diversity may have been underestimated. CD4 TCRs associated with the vaccine covered the entire spike protein, and the dominant responses were in regions 160-218 and 743-854. After two AZD1222 doses, both the breadth and the depth of spike-specific TCRs were significantly higher than at day 0 and than in MenACWY recipients. Because no samples from the day 14 peak response were available, repertoires could be characterized only after the peak T cell response.

In the paper's terms, the time point label means: about 28 days (+/-7) after the second vaccine dose. AZD1222 recipients with second doses at about 4 weeks or about 12 weeks were pooled, because spike-specific TCR depth and breadth did not differ between schedules. Samples from vaccinated people were obtained from the UK trials COV001 and COV002, which included a single-blind randomized controlled phase 2/3 trial of AZD1222 (ChAdOx1 nCoV-19) in healthy adults. For TCRbeta chain sequencing, PBMC samples from trial participants were taken at day 0 and at day 28 after the second dose. The CDR3 regions of human TCRbeta chains were subjected to immunosequencing. Turning to the authors' computational methods: Repertoire TCRs were checked for matches against a reference library of SARS-CoV-2-specific TCRs that had been generated using the MIRA antigen-specificity platform. Breadth was defined as the fraction of unique TCRs that were SARS-CoV-2-associated. Depth was defined as the fraction of total T cells that were SARS-CoV-2-associated. Using the MIRA data, each spike-specific TCR was assigned both to the spike region to which the TCR was reactive and to a CD4 or CD8 class. Log10-transformed breadth and depth values were compared by one-way ANOVA with Sidak's multiple comparisons tests. The clones in this table, taken by TCRdb from immuneACCESS, are in-frame only. Not every clone is retained; where verified, under half of the shortfall comes from an unresolved V gene, and the cause of the rest is unknown. That table gives V, J and clone size, and the DNA gave D and trimming. The sample data list about 180,000 clones, and around 90% of these were observed just once. The top ten clones comprise roughly 2% of the sample.

The receptor was derived from an adult who received the AZD1222 COVID-19 vaccine. The source was peripheral blood, collected 28 days after the second AZD1222 dose. The sequence links TRBV5-1 to TRBJ2-3, with the D gene tentatively TRBD1 or TRBD2, based on 6 matching bases in each. The DNA sequence is as follows: TGCGCCAGCAGCCCCGGACAGCGGGCCACAGATACGCAGTATTTT. This encodes CASSPGQRATDTQYF. Here the CDR3 is joined to the reference TRBV5-1 and TRBJ2-3 genes, and the full variable domain is: KAGVTQTPRYLIKTRGQQVTLSCSPISGHRSVSWYQQTPGQGLQFLFEYFSETQRNKGNFPGRFSGRQFSNSRSEMNVSTLELGDSALYLCASSPGQRATDTQYFGPGTRLTVL.